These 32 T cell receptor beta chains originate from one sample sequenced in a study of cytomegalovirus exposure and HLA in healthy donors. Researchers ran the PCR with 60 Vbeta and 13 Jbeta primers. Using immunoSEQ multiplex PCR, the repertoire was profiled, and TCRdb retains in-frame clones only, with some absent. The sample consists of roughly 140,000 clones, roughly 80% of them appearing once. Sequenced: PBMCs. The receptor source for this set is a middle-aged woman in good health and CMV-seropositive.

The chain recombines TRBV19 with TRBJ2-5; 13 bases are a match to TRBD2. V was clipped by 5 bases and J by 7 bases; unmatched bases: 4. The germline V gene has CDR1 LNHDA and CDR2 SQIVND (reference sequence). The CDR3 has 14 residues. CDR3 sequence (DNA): TGTGCCAGTAGTCCACGGACTAGCGGGGGGACCCAGTACTTC. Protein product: CASSPRTSGGTQYF.

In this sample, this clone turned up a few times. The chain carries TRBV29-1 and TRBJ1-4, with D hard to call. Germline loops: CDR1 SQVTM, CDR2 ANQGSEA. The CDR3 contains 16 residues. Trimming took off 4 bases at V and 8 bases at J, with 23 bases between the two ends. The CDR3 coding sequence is TGCAGCGTTGTGGTATCGATGGAGGGAGTAGGAGAAAAACTGTTTTTT. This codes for CSVVVSMEGVGEKLFF.

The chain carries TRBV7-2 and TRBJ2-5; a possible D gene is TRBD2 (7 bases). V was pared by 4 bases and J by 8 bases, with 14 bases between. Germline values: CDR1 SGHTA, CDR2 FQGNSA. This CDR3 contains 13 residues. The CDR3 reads CASSSERGATQYF. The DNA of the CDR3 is TGTGCCAGCAGCTCGGAACGGGGGGCTACCCAGTACTTC.

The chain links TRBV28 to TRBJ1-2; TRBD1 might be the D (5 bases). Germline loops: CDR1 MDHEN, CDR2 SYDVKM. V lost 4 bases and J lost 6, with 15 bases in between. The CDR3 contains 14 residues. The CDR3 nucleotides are TGTGCCAGCAGTTCATCAGGGTTGGGGAATGGCTACACCTTC. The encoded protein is CASSSSGLGNGYTF.

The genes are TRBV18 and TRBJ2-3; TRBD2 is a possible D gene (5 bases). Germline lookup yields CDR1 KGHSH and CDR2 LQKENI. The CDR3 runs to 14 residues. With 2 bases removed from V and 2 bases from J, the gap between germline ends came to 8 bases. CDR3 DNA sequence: TGTGCCAGCTCACCAGCAGCGGACACAGATACGCAGTATTTT. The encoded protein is CASSPAADTDTQYF.

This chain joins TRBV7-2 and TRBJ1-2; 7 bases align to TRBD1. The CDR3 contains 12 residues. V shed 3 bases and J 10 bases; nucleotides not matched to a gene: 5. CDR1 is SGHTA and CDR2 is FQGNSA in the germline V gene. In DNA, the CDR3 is TGTGCCAGCAGCTTGGGACAGTCTCCCTACACCTTC. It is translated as CASSLGQSPYTF.

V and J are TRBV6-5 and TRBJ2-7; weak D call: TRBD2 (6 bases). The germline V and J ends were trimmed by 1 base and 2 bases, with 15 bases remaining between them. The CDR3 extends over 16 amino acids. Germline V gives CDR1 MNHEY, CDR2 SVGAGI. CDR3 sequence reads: CASSYFRGLTTYEQYF. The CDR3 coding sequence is TGTGCCAGCAGTTACTTTCGGGGACTTACAACCTACGAGCAGTACTTC.

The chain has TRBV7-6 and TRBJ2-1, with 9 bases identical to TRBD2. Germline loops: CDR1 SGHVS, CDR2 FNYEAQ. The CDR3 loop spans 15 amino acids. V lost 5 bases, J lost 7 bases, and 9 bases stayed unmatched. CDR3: CASSAYSGSRNEQFF. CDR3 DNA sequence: TGTGCCAGCAGCGCCTATAGCGGGAGTAGGAATGAGCAGTTCTTC.

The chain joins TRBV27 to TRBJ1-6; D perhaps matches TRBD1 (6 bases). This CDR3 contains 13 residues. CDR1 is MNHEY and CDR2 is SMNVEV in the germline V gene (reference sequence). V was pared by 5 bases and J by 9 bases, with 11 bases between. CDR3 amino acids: CASSPTGISPLHF. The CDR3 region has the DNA TGTGCCAGCAGTCCAACAGGGATTTCACCCCTCCACTTT.

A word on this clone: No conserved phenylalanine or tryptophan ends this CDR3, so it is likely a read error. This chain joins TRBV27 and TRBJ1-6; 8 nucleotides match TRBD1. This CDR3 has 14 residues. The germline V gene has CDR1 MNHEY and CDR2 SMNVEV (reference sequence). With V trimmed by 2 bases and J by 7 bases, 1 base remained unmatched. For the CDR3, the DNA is TGTGCCAGCAGTTTAGGACAGGGCAATTCACCCCTCCACCTT. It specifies CASSLGQGNSPLHL.

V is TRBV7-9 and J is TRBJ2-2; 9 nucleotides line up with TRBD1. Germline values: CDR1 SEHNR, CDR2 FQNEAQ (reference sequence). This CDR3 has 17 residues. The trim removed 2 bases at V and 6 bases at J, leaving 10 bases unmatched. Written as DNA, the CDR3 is TGTGCCAGCAGCTTAAAAAGGACAGGGGCTAGTCCCGGGGAGCTGTTTTTT. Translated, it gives CASSLKRTGASPGELFF.

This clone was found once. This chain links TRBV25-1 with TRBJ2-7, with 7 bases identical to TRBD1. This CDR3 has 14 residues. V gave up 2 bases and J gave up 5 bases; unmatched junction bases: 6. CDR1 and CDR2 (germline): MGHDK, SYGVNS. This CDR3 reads CASSEAGGRHEQYF. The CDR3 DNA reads TGTGCCAGCAGTGAAGCAGGGGGTAGACACGAGCAGTACTTC.

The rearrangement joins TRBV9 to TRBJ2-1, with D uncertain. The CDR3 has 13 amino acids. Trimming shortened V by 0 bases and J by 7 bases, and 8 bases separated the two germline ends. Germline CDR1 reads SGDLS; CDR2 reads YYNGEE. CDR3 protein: CASSVVYNNEQFF. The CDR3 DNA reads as TGTGCCAGCAGCGTAGTCTATAATAATGAGCAGTTCTTC.

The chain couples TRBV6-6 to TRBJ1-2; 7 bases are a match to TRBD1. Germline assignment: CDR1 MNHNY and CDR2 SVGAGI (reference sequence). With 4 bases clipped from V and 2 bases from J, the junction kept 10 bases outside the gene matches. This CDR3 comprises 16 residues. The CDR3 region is CASSSFSTGTNYGYTF. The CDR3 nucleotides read TGTGCCAGCAGTTCCTTTTCGACAGGGACAAACTATGGCTACACCTTC.

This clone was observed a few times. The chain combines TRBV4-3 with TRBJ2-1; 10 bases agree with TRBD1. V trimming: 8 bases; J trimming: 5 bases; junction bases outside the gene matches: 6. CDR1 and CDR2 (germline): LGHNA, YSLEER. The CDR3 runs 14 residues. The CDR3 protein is CASQPGQGNNEQFF. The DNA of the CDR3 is TGCGCCAGCCAACCGGGACAGGGGAACAATGAGCAGTTCTTC.

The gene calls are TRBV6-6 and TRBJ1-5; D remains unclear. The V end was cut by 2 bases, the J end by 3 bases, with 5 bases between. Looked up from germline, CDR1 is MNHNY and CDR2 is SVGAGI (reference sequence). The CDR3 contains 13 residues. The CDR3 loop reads CASSYEVNQPQHF. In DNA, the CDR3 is TGTGCCAGCAGTTACGAGGTCAATCAGCCCCAGCATTTT.

The CDR3 DNA sequence: TGTGCCAGCAGATACGACAGGGGGAGCTATGGCTACACCTTC. Encoded protein: CASRYDRGSYGYTF. This sequence joins TRBV28 and TRBJ1-2; 9 nucleotides align to TRBD1. J gave up 4 bases and V 6 bases, and 6 bases lay outside the gene matches. Germline V gene sequence: CDR1 MDHEN, CDR2 SYDVKM. The CDR3 runs to 14 residues.

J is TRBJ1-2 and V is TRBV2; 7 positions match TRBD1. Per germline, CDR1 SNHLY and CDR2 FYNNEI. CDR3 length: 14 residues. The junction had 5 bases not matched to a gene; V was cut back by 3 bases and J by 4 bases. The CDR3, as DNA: TGTGCCAGCAGTGAGACAGGGTATCTCTATGGCTACACCTTC. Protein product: CASSETGYLYGYTF.

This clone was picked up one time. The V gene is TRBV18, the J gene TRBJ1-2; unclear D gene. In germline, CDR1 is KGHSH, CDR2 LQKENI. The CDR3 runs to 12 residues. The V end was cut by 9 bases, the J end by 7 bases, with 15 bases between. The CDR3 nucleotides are TGTGCCAGTTTAGCCGGGAGTAGTGGCTACACCTTC. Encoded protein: CASLAGSSGYTF.

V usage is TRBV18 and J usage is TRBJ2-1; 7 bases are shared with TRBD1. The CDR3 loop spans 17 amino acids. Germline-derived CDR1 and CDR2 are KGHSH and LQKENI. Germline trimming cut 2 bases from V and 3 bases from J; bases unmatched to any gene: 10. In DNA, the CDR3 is TGTGCCAGCTCACCAATCGAAACAGGGGAGATCTACAATGAGCAGTTCTTC. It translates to CASSPIETGEIYNEQFF.

The CDR3 DNA reads as TGTGCCAGCAGTCGCCGCGAGGGCGAGGAGACCCAGTACTTC. This gives the protein CASSRREGEETQYF. The rearrangement uses TRBV11-1 and TRBJ2-5, with D possibly being TRBD2 (5 bases). With 6 bases removed from V and 5 bases from J, the gap between germline ends came to 16 bases. Germline CDR1 and CDR2: SGHAT and FQDESV (reference sequence). This CDR3 is 14 amino acids long. Looking up the rest from reference TRBV11-1 and TRBJ2-5 gives the full variable domain: EAEVAQSPRYKITEKSQAVAFWCDPISGHATLYWYRQILGQGPELLVQFQDESVVDDSQLPKDRFSAERLKGVDSTLKIQPAELGDSAMYLCASSRREGEETQYFGPGTRLLVL.

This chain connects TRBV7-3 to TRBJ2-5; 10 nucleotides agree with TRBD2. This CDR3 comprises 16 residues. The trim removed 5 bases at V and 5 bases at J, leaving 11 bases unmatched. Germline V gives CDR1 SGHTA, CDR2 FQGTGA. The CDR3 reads CASSPHSGGALETQYF. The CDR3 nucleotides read TGTGCCAGCAGCCCACACAGCGGGGGGGCCCTTGAGACCCAGTACTTC.

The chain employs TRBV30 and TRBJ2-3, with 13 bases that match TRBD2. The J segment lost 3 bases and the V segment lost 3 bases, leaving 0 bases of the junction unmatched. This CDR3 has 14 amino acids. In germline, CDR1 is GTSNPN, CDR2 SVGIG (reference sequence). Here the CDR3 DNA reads TGTGCCTGGAGACTAGCGGGGGGGACAGATACGCAGTATTTT. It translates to CAWRLAGGTDTQYF.

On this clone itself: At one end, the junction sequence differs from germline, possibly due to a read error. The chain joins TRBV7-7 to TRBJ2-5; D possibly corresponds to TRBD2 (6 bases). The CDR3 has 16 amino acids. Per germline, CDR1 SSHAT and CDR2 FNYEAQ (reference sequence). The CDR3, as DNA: TGTGCTAGCAGCTTAGCTGGAGCGGGCCTCCAAGAGACCCAGTACTTC. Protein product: CASSLAGAGLQETQYF. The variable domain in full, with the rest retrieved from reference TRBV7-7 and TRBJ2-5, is GAGVSQSPRYKVTKRGQDVTLRCDPISSHATLYWYQQALGQGPEFLTYFNYEAQPDKSGLPSDRFSAERPEGSISTLTIQRTEQRDSAMYRCASSLAGAGLQETQYFGPGTRLLVL.

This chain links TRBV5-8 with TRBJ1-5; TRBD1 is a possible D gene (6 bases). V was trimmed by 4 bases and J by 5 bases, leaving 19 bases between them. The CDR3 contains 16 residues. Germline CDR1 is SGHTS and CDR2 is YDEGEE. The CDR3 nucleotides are TGTGCCAGCAGCCCTGGGGACACCTCTGTAGATCAGCCCCAGCATTTT. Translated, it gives CASSPGDTSVDQPQHF.

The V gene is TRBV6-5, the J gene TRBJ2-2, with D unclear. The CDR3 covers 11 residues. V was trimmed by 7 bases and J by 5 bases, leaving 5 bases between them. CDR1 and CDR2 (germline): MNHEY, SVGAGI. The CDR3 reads CASKETGELFF. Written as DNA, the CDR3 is TGTGCCAGCAAAGAGACCGGGGAGCTGTTTTTT.

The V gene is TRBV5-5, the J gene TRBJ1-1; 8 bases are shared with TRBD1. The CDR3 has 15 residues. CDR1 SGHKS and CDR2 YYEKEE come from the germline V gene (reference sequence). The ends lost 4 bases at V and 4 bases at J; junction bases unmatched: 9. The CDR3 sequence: CASSQTGVIRTEAFF. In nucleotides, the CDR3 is TGTGCCAGCAGCCAGACAGGGGTAATTCGCACTGAAGCTTTCTTT.

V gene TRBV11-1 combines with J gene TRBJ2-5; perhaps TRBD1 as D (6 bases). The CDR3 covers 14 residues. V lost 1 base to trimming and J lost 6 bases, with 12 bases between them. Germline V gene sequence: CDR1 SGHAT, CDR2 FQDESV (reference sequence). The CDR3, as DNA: TGTGCCAGCAGCTTAGAGCAGGGGCGGAAGACCCAGTACTTC. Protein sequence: CASSLEQGRKTQYF.

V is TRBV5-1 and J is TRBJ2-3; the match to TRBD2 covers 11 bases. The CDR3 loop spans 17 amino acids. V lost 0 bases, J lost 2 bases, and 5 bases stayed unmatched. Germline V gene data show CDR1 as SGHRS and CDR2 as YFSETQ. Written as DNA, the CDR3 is TGCGCCAGCAGCTTGGCGTTAGCGGGGGGGAACACAGATACGCAGTATTTT. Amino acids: CASSLALAGGNTDTQYF.

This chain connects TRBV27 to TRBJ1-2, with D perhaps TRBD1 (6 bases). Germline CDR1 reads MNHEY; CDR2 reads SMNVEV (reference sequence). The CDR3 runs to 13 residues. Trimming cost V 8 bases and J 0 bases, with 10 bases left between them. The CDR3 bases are TGTGCCAGCGGGACAAGTTCTAACTATGGCTACACCTTC. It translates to CASGTSSNYGYTF.

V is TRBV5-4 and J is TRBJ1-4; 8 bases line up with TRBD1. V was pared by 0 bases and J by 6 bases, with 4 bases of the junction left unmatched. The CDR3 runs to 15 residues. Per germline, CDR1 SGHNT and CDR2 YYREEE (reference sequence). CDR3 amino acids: CASSLGAGGYEKLFF. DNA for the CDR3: TGTGCCAGCAGCTTGGGGGCAGGGGGCTATGAAAAACTGTTTTTT.

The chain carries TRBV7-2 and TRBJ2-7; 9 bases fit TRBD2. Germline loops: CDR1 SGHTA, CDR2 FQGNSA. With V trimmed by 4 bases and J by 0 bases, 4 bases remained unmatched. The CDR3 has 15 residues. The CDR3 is CASSSSLAGSYEQYF. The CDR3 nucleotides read TGTGCCAGCAGCTCCTCACTAGCGGGCTCCTACGAGCAGTACTTC.